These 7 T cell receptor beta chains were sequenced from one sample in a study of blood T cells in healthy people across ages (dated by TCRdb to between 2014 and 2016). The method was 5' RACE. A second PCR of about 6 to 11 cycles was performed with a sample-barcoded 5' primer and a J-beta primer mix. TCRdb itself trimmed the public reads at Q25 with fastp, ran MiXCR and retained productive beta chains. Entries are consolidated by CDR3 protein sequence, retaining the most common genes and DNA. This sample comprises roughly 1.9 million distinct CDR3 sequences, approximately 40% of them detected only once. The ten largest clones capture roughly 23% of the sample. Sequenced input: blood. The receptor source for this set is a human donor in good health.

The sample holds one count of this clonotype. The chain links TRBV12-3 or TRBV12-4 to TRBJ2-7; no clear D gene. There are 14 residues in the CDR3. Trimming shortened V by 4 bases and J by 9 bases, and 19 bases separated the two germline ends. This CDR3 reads CASSSQAIKGGQYF. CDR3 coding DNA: TGTGCCAGCAGTTCCCAGGCTATAAAGGGCGGGCAGTACTTC.

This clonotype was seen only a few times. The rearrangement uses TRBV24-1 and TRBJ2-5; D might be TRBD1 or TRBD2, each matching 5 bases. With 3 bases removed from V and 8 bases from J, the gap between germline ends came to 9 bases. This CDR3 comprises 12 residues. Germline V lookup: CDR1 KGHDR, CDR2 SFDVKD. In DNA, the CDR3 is TGTGCCACCAGTGATCCCGGGGCCACCCAGTACTTC. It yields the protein CATSDPGATQYF.

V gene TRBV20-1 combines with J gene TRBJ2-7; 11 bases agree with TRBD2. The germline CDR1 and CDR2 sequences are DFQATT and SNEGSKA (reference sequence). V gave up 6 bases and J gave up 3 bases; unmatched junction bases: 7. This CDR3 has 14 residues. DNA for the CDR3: TGCAGTGCCCCAAGACTAGCGGGGAACTACGAGCAGTACTTC. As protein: CSAPRLAGNYEQYF.

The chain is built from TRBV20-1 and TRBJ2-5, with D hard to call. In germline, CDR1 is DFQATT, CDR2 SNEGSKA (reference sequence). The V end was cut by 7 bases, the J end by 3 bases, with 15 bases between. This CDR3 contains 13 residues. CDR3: CSVYLPEKETQYF. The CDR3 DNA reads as TGCAGTGTATACCTCCCGGAAAAAGAGACCCAGTACTTC.

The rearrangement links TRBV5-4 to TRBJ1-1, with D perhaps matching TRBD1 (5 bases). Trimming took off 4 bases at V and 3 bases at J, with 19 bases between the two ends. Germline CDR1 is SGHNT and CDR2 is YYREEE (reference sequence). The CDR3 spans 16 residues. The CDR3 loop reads CASSMGWGSDDTEAFF. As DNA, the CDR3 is TGTGCCAGCAGCATGGGGTGGGGCTCGGACGACACTGAAGCTTTCTTT.

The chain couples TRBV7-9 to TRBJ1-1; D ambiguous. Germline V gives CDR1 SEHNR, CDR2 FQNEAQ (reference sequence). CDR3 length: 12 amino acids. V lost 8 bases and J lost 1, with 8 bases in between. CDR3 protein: CASWRSNTEAFF. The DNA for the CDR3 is TGTGCCAGCTGGAGATCGAACACTGAAGCTTTCTTT.

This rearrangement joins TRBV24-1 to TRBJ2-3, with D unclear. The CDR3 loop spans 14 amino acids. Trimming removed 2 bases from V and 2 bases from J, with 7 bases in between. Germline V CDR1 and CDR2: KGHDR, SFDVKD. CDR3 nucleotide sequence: TGTGCCACCAGTGATTGGACGGTCACAGATACGCAGTATTTT. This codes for CATSDWTVTDTQYF.